These T cell receptor beta chains were read from a single sample in a study of OX40 agonist ivuxolimab in advanced cancers. The assay was immunoSEQ multiplex PCR, and TCRdb's table has in-frame clones only and misses some. Of some 38,000 clones in the sample, about 90% were seen once. The sequenced sample was CD4+ or CD8+ T cells sorted from blood, obtained in a trial of the OX40 agonist ivuxolimab. The receptors were gathered from an adult with an advanced solid tumor such as melanoma, head and neck, liver or kidney cancer. Each CDR3 is given with its conserved first and last residue. The order of the fields is clone size, V gene, D gene, J gene, CDR3 protein, CDR3 DNA. D genes are given only for firm matches. Clone size is shown for a subset of rows, as once, few, many or a class of expanded clone.

size: few
V: TRBV19
D: -
J: TRBJ2-7
CDR3: CASSIAETYEQYF
DNA: TGTGCCAGTAGTATTGCCGAGACTTACGAGCAGTACTTC

size: -
V: TRBV12-5
D: TRBD2
J: TRBJ2-5
CDR3: CASGLGRLAGMETQYF
DNA: TGTGCTAGTGGTTTGGGAAGACTAGCGGGGATGGAGACCCAGTACTTC

size: -
V: TRBV19
D: -
J: TRBJ2-2
CDR3: CASTGGSWELFF
DNA: TGTGCCAGTACCGGCGGTAGCTGGGAGCTGTTTTTT

size: -
V: TRBV13
D: -
J: TRBJ1-1
CDR3: CAGSLEQLNTEAFF
DNA: TGTGCCGGCAGCTTAGAACAGCTTAACACTGAAGCTTTCTTT

size: hyperexpanded
V: TRBV29-1
D: -
J: TRBJ2-1
CDR3: CSVVAVLDEQFF
DNA: TGCAGCGTTGTCGCAGTATTGGATGAGCAGTTCTTC

size: -
V: TRBV19
D: TRBD1
J: TRBJ2-1
CDR3: CASSIGQGGNEQFF
DNA: TGTGCCAGTAGTATAGGACAGGGGGGCAATGAGCAGTTCTTC

size: -
V: TRBV6-1
D: -
J: TRBJ1-1
CDR3: CASKAGTEAFF
DNA: TGTGCCAGTAAAGCTGGGACTGAAGCTTTCTTT

size: -
V: TRBV20-1
D: -
J: TRBJ1-2
CDR3: CSAILPDGYTF
DNA: TGCAGTGCTATTCTCCCCGATGGCTACACCTTC

size: -
V: TRBV27
D: -
J: TRBJ1-1
CDR3: CASSEALRLAEAFF
DNA: TGTGCCAGCAGTGAAGCCCTTCGTTTGGCTGAAGCTTTCTTT

size: -
V: TRBV11-2
D: -
J: TRBJ2-7
CDR3: CASSLGRTSYEQYF
DNA: TGTGCCAGCAGCTTGGGCAGGACCTCCTACGAGCAGTACTTC

size: -
V: TRBV10-3
D: TRBD2
J: TRBJ2-1
CDR3: CAIRPSGTDNEQFF
DNA: TGTGCCATCAGGCCTAGCGGGACCGACAATGAGCAGTTCTTC

size: -
V: TRBV19
D: -
J: TRBJ1-1
CDR3: CASKVGYLNTEAFF
DNA: TGTGCCAGTAAAGTGGGCTACCTGAACACTGAAGCTTTCTTT

size: -
V: TRBV6-5
D: -
J: TRBJ2-5
CDR3: CASSYAAGRNQETQYF
DNA: TGTGCCAGCAGTTACGCGGCGGGACGGAACCAAGAGACCCAGTACTTC

size: -
V: TRBV19
D: -
J: TRBJ2-1
CDR3: CASSIGEAAGSEQFF
DNA: TGTGCCAGTAGTATTGGAGAAGCGGCAGGAAGTGAGCAGTTCTTC

size: -
V: TRBV7-9
D: -
J: TRBJ2-7
CDR3: CASIQEGTQYF
DNA: TGTGCCAGCATCCAGGAGGGGACGCAGTACTTC

size: -
V: TRBV9
D: -
J: TRBJ2-1
CDR3: CASSVNGRNGQFF
DNA: TGTGCCAGCAGCGTAAACGGGAGAAACGGGCAGTTCTTC

size: -
V: TRBV27
D: TRBD2
J: TRBJ2-7
CDR3: CASSSTSGSYEQYF
DNA: TGTGCCAGCAGTAGTACTAGCGGATCCTACGAGCAGTACTTC

size: once
V: TRBV4-2
D: TRBD2
J: TRBJ2-7
CDR3: CASSQEAGFSSYEQYF
DNA: TGTGCCAGCAGCCAAGAAGCGGGATTTTCCTCCTACGAGCAGTACTTC

size: -
V: TRBV4-1
D: -
J: TRBJ1-1
CDR3: CASSQKGRGGMNTEAFF
DNA: TGCGCCAGCAGCCAAAAAGGGAGGGGTGGTATGAACACTGAAGCTTTCTTT